The clone carrying this TCR beta chain has a count of ten or more. The antigen remains undetermined. CDR3 length equals 14 residues. The V gene end was trimmed by 1 base and the J gene end by 8 bases; junction bases not matched to a gene: 4. Looked up from germline, CDR1 is SGHTA and CDR2 is FQGNSA. The entry originates in a study of beta chain features in type 1 diabetes. The study, taken as a whole, reports: In the patient group, naive, central memory and Treg TCRB repertoires seemed more alike than in the healthy donor group. With patients and controls alike, PCR might favor shorter templates to an equal degree. Shortening of TCRB CDR3s, moderate but significant, appeared in all four CD4+ subsets of Type 1 diabetes patients.

Sequenced material consisted of expressed TCRB transcripts (all of the isolated RNA was reverse transcribed). Libraries were prepared by immunoSEQ multiplex PCR; TCRdb keeps only in-frame clonotypes and omits some of them. The sample shows 150,000 to 200,000 clones, approximately 7.8% of them seen only once. The source is a woman in her forties with type 1 diabetes. Sequenced material: central memory CD4+ T cells from blood. The rearrangement links TRBV7-2 to TRBJ1-2; 10 nucleotides agree with TRBD1. The CDR3 loop reads CASSLDRDRGGYTF. CDR3 in DNA: TGTGCCAGCAGCTTAGATCGGGACAGGGGCGGCTACACCTTC.